This TCR beta chain was identified during a study of early T cells in non-severe SARS-CoV-2 infection. Study at large: Bulk RNA from unsorted whole blood was sequenced; chains were unpaired.

This clonotype was seen more than once but under ten times. Its antigen is not known. Regarding the study as a whole: Missing private and CD4 specificities, VDJdb matching favored anti-spike CD8 responses.

The TCR library protocol attached unique molecular identifiers to the individual cDNA molecules. TCRdb recomputed calls from the 5' RACE reads with MiXCR, one row per CDR3 protein. Of 90,000 to 130,000 distinct CDR3 sequences in the sample, around an eighth were seen once. This TCR derives from an adult who was a healthcare worker with PCR-confirmed SARS-CoV-2 infection or an uninfected control (not recorded which). Sequencing was done on a sample of whole blood.

The CDR3 DNA sequence: TGCAGTGCTACCCCGGAGACGGGGCCGACCTACGAGCAGTACTTC. This encodes CSATPETGPTYEQYF. V usage is TRBV20-1 and J usage is TRBJ2-7; TRBD1 or TRBD2 may be the D gene (5 bases each). Deletions cut 4 bases from V and 2 bases from J, with 18 bases between. This CDR3 comprises 15 residues. Germline CDR1 reads DFQATT; CDR2 reads SNEGSKA (reference sequence).